This TCR beta chain was observed in a study of blood T cell repertoires in COVID-19. The CDR3 has 12 amino acids. CDR1 SGHTA and CDR2 FQGNSA come from the germline V gene. V was cut by 5 bases and J by 5 bases, with 9 bases left in between. The data were produced by immunoSEQ multiplex PCR, yet TCRdb's version contains in-frame clones alone and is incomplete. The sample lists over 120,000 clones, about 86% occurring once. This sequence originates from a middle-aged man who had recovered from COVID-19. The sequencing sample was made of PBMCs or T cells enriched from blood (not recorded which). This chain uses TRBV7-2 with TRBJ1-1, with no clear D. This chain's CDR3 is CASSQAGTEAFF. The CDR3 region has the DNA TGTGCCAGCAGCCAAGCGGGAACTGAAGCTTTCTTT.